This TCR beta chain was recorded in a study of cytomegalovirus exposure and HLA in healthy donors. Background on the study: Samples from HLA-typed donors yielded some 85 million unique TCRs in an early data release.

The PCR was carried out with 60 Vbeta primers and 13 Jbeta primers. The protocol was immunoSEQ multiplex PCR, while the TCRdb copy is restricted to in-frame clones and leaves out a portion. The sample has around 150,000 clones. Germline loops: CDR1 LNHDA, CDR2 SQIVND (reference sequence). The length of the CDR3 is 12 residues. V lost 5 bases and J 5 bases, leaving 6 bases between the germline ends. Sequencing used PBMCs. The rearrangement links TRBV19 to TRBJ2-2; D is unclear. This TCR derives from a woman aged 60 to 75 in good health and CMV-seronegative. Written as DNA, the CDR3 is TGTGCCAGTAGTTCCTATACCGGGGAGCTGTTTTTT. Its translation: CASSSYTGELFF.